This T cell receptor (beta chain) was sequenced during a study of cytomegalovirus exposure and HLA in healthy donors. Overall study context: A prior study identified 117 million unique TCR beta sequences from roughly 180 million T cells. Early released data had around 79 million unique TCRs, all coming from HLA-typed donors. Regarding the study as a whole: Through in vitro validation, three CMV-associated chains were shown to be specific for CMV antigens. In a later analysis, TCR association rates varied by HLA locus: DRB1 most, HLA-C fewest.

As regards this clone: Its antigen is still unknown.

The study ran its PCR with 60 Vbeta and 13 Jbeta primers. Some clones are missing from TCRdb's copy, which holds only in-frame ones; the method was immunoSEQ multiplex PCR. The profile covers more than 65,000 clones, with about 70% appearing a single time and roughly 3% taken by the ten largest. The sequenced sample was PBMCs. The sequence was collected from a man aged 35 to 55 in good health and CMV-seronegative.

The CDR3 nucleotides are TGTGCCAGCAGCGTAGGGACAGTTGCTGAAGCTTTCTTT. This encodes CASSVGTVAEAFF. The gene calls are TRBV9 and TRBJ1-1, with a weak D call TRBD1 (6 bases). The CDR3 runs to 13 residues. Germline assignment: CDR1 SGDLS and CDR2 YYNGEE. The V gene lost 0 bases and the J gene lost 6 bases, with 9 bases spanning the gap.